This TCR beta chain appears in the sequencing data of a study of blood T cell repertoires in COVID-19. Study in general: Samples came from the United States, Italy and Spain, spanning acute and convalescent COVID-19.

Assay: immunoSEQ multiplex PCR; the TCRdb copy retains only in-frame clones and omits some. The data contain under 350,000 clones, approximately 90% of them singletons. Germline-derived CDR1 and CDR2 are SGHNT and YYREEE (reference sequence). This CDR3 is 14 amino acids long. Trimming stripped 0 bases from V and 6 bases from J, with 9 bases between. The V call is TRBV5-4, the J call TRBJ2-2; possible D gene TRBD2, 7 bases. The TCR originated in a young man who had recovered from COVID-19. Sequencing was performed on PBMCs or T cells enriched from blood (not recorded which). The CDR3 reads CASSLAGGPGELFF. The CDR3 DNA follows: TGTGCCAGCAGCTTGGCCGGGGGGCCCGGGGAGCTGTTTTTT.